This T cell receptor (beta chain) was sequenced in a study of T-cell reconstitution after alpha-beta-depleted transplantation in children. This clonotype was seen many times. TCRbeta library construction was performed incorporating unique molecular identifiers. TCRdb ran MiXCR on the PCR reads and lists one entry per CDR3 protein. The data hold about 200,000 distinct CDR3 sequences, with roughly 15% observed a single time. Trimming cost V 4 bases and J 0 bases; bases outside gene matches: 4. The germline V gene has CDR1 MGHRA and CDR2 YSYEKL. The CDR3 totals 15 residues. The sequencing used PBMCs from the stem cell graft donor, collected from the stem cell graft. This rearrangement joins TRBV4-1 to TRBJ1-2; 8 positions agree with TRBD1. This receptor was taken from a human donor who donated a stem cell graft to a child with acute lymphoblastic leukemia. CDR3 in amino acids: CASSPEQGANYGYTF. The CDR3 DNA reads TGCGCCAGCAGCCCTGAACAGGGGGCTAACTATGGCTACACCTTC.